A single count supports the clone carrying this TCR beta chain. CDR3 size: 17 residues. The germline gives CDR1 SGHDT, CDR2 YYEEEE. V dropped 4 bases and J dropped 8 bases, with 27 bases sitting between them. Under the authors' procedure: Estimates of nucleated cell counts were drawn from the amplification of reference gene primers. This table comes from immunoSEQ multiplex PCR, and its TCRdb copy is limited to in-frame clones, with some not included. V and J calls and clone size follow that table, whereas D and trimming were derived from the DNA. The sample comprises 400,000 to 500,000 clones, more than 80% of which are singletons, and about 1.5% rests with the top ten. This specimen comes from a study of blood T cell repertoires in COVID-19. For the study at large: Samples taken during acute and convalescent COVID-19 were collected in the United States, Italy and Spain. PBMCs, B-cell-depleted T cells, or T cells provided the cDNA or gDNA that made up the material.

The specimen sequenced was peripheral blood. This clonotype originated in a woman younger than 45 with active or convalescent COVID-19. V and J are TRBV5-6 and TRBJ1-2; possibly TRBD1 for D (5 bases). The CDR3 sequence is CASSRSGALDDGRGYTF. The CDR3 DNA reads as TGTGCCAGCAGCCGTAGCGGGGCTCTTGACGACGGGCGCGGCTACACCTTC. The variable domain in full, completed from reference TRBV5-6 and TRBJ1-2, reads DAGVTQSPTHLIKTRGQQVTLRCSPKSGHDTVSWYQQALGQGPQFIFQYYEEEERQRGNFPDRFSGHQFPNYSSELNVNALLLGDSALYLCASSRSGALDDGRGYTFGSGTRLTVV.